A selection of T cell receptor beta chains follows, all from one sample in a study of blood T cell repertoires in COVID-19. The table came from immunoSEQ multiplex PCR; TCRdb's copy has only in-frame clones and leaves some out. Of about 190,000 clones listed, approximately 82% were seen once; the top ten hold around 16%. Sequencing was performed on PBMCs or T cells enriched from blood (not recorded which). Receptor source: a woman between 45 and 60 years old who had recovered from COVID-19. Each CDR3 is given with its conserved first and last residue. The order of the fields is D gene, J gene, V gene, clone size, CDR3 protein, CDR3 DNA. A D gene is named only where the DNA matches it firmly. Size is stated for part of the rows, as once, few or many counts, or as a class when the clone is expanded.

D: TRBD2
J: TRBJ2-7
V: TRBV29-1
size: .
CDR3: CSVRTSGALPNEQYF
DNA: TGCAGCGTGAGGACTAGCGGGGCCCTCCCGAACGAGCAGTACTTC

D: .
J: TRBJ1-2
V: TRBV5-8
size: .
CDR3: CASSLRNYGYTF
DNA: TGTGCCAGCAGCCTCCGTAACTATGGCTACACCTTC

D: TRBD2
J: TRBJ2-2
V: TRBV5-1
size: .
CDR3: CASSLAEAGGPGELFF
DNA: TGCGCCAGCAGCTTGGCGGAAGCGGGAGGGCCCGGGGAGCTGTTTTTT

D: .
J: TRBJ2-2
V: TRBV6-2/TRBV6-3
size: once
CDR3: CASSFLGGTGELFF
DNA: TGTGCCAGCAGTTTCCTCGGGGGTACCGGGGAGCTGTTTTTT

D: TRBD1
J: TRBJ2-5
V: TRBV18
size: .
CDR3: CASSPPDRASETQYF
DNA: TGTGCCAGCTCACCGCCGGACAGGGCGTCGGAGACCCAGTACTTC

D: .
J: TRBJ2-1
V: TRBV7-8
size: .
CDR3: CASSRQGGDEQFF
DNA: TGTGCCAGCAGCCGTCAGGGCGGGGATGAGCAGTTCTTC

D: TRBD1
J: TRBJ1-3
V: TRBV7-3
size: .
CDR3: CASSATGTGYGNTIYF
DNA: TGTGCCAGCAGCGCTACCGGGACAGGGTATGGAAACACCATATATTTT

D: .
J: TRBJ2-3
V: TRBV10-1
size: .
CDR3: CASIGGPPPDTQYF
DNA: TGCGCCAGCATAGGGGGACCCCCCCCAGATACGCAGTATTTT

D: .
J: TRBJ1-1
V: TRBV6-5
size: .
CDR3: CASSYTRNTEAFF
DNA: TGTGCCAGCAGTTACACACGGAACACTGAAGCTTTCTTT

D: .
J: TRBJ1-5
V: TRBV24-1
size: .
CDR3: CATSDPDQAQHF
DNA: TGTGCCACCAGTGATCCGGATCAGGCCCAGCATTTT

D: .
J: TRBJ1-6
V: TRBV12-3/TRBV12-4
size: .
CDR3: CASSLSVPPLHF
DNA: TGTGCCAGCAGTTTATCAGTCCCACCCCTCCACTTT

D: .
J: TRBJ1-2
V: TRBV30
size: .
CDR3: CAWSGSVNYGYTF
DNA: TGTGCCTGGAGTGGCAGTGTTAACTATGGCTACACCTTC

D: .
J: TRBJ1-3
V: TRBV27
size: .
CDR3: CASRRAGPSGNTIYF
DNA: TGTGCCAGCAGAAGGGCAGGGCCTTCTGGAAACACCATATATTTT

D: .
J: TRBJ2-3
V: TRBV6-1
size: once
CDR3: CASSEIMDTQYF
DNA: TGTGCCAGCAGTGAAATAATGGATACGCAGTATTTT

D: .
J: TRBJ2-4
V: TRBV19
size: few
CDR3: CASGIRDIQYF
DNA: TGTGCCAGCGGGATTAGGGACATTCAGTACTTC

D: TRBD2
J: TRBJ2-3
V: TRBV19
size: .
CDR3: CASSPRAGGFADTQYF
DNA: TGTGCCAGTAGCCCTCGAGCGGGAGGATTCGCAGATACGCAGTATTTT

D: TRBD2
J: TRBJ2-1
V: TRBV15
size: many
CDR3: CATSRGQPGLAGGPLNNEQFF
DNA: TGTGCCACCAGCAGAGGTCAACCGGGACTAGCGGGAGGGCCACTAAACAATGAGCAGTTCTTC

D: .
J: TRBJ2-1
V: TRBV4-2
size: .
CDR3: CASSQDGRDYNEQFF
DNA: TGTGCCAGCAGCCAAGATGGACGGGACTACAATGAGCAGTTCTTC

D: TRBD2
J: TRBJ2-1
V: TRBV3-1/TRBV3-2
size: .
CDR3: CASSQGRTSGEQFF
DNA: TGTGCCAGCAGCCAAGGCAGGACTAGTGGTGAGCAGTTCTTC

D: .
J: TRBJ1-4
V: TRBV15
size: .
CDR3: CATSTRASNEKLFF
DNA: TGTGCCACCAGCACCAGGGCCTCTAATGAAAAACTGTTTTTT

D: TRBD2
J: TRBJ2-1
V: TRBV4-3
size: few
CDR3: CASSPLLAGGNEQFF
DNA: TGCGCCAGCAGTCCCCTACTAGCGGGAGGCAATGAGCAGTTCTTC

D: .
J: TRBJ1-2
V: TRBV7-2
size: .
CDR3: CASSFETGTYGYTF
DNA: TGTGCCAGCAGCTTCGAGACAGGAACCTATGGCTACACCTTC

D: TRBD2
J: TRBJ2-3
V: TRBV20-1
size: .
CDR3: CSASASYLSGRAWDTQYF
DNA: TGCAGTGCTAGTGCCTCCTATCTTAGCGGGAGGGCCTGGGATACGCAGTATTTT

D: TRBD2
J: TRBJ2-1
V: TRBV7-6
size: once
CDR3: CASSPGGGNNEQFF
DNA: TGTGCCAGCAGCCCCGGCGGGGGGAACAATGAGCAGTTCTTC

D: .
J: TRBJ1-1
V: TRBV29-1
size: .
CDR3: CSVEDTGGNTEAFF
DNA: TGCAGCGTTGAAGACACCGGCGGGAACACTGAAGCTTTCTTT

D: .
J: TRBJ1-2
V: TRBV30
size: .
CDR3: CAWSVLRRDGYTF
DNA: TGTGCCTGGAGTGTACTGAGACGGGATGGCTACACCTTC

D: .
J: TRBJ2-5
V: TRBV7-2
size: .
CDR3: CASSLDLAKTQYF
DNA: TGTGCCAGCAGCTTAGATTTAGCCAAAACCCAGTACTTC

D: TRBD2
J: TRBJ2-5
V: TRBV30
size: .
CDR3: CAWRIAGGPETQYF
DNA: TGTGCCTGGCGTATAGCGGGAGGGCCGGAGACCCAGTACTTC

D: .
J: TRBJ1-2
V: TRBV4-3
size: .
CDR3: CASSPTGARDGYTF
DNA: TGCGCCAGCAGCCCGACAGGAGCCCGGGATGGCTACACCTTC

D: TRBD2
J: TRBJ2-7
V: TRBV5-4
size: .
CDR3: CASSPPGTSGSYEQYF
DNA: TGTGCCAGCAGCCCGCCCGGGACTAGCGGGAGCTACGAGCAGTACTTC

D: TRBD1
J: TRBJ2-1
V: TRBV6-5
size: once
CDR3: CASSWTGGSYNEQFF
DNA: TGTGCCAGCAGTTGGACAGGGGGCTCCTACAATGAGCAGTTCTTC

D: TRBD1
J: TRBJ1-2
V: TRBV19
size: .
CDR3: CASNSGQKGFYGYTF
DNA: TGTGCCAGTAACTCGGGACAGAAGGGATTCTATGGCTACACCTTC

D: .
J: TRBJ1-2
V: TRBV12-3/TRBV12-4
size: few
CDR3: CASSSSYGYTF
DNA: TGTGCCAGCAGTTCCAGCTATGGCTACACCTTC

D: .
J: TRBJ1-1
V: TRBV3-1/TRBV3-2
size: .
CDR3: CASSQNAGGEAFF
DNA: TGTGCCAGCAGCCAAAATGCGGGGGGAGAAGCTTTCTTT

D: .
J: TRBJ2-6
V: TRBV28
size: .
CDR3: CATLRVAGGANVLTF
DNA: TGTGCCACCCTCAGGGTAGCTGGTGGGGCCAACGTCCTGACTTTC

D: .
J: TRBJ1-5
V: TRBV6-6
size: .
CDR3: CASSYWGRGNQPQHF
DNA: TGTGCCAGCAGTTACTGGGGGAGGGGGAATCAGCCCCAGCATTTT

D: .
J: TRBJ1-6
V: TRBV5-5
size: .
CDR3: CASSPYHQITNSPLHF
DNA: TGTGCCAGCAGCCCGTACCACCAGATAACCAATTCACCCCTCCACTTT

D: .
J: TRBJ1-5
V: TRBV30
size: .
CDR3: CAWNGGENQPQHF
DNA: TGTGCCTGGAATGGAGGGGAAAATCAGCCCCAGCATTTT

D: TRBD1
J: TRBJ2-1
V: TRBV19
size: .
CDR3: CASSIPGTGDNEQFF
DNA: TGTGCCAGTAGTATTCCCGGGACAGGGGACAATGAGCAGTTCTTC

D: .
J: TRBJ2-5
V: TRBV28
size: .
CDR3: CASSSRGLILTQYF
DNA: TGTGCCAGCAGTTCCCGGGGACTTATCCTGACCCAGTACTTC

D: .
J: TRBJ2-4
V: TRBV9
size: once
CDR3: CASSVLPENIQYF
DNA: TGTGCCAGCAGCGTACTTCCAGAAAACATTCAGTACTTC

D: TRBD2
J: TRBJ2-1
V: TRBV3-1/TRBV3-2
size: .
CDR3: CASSQHTSGRPNEQFF
DNA: TGTGCCAGCAGCCAACATACTAGCGGCCGACCCAATGAGCAGTTCTTC

D: TRBD2
J: TRBJ2-1
V: TRBV7-8
size: once
CDR3: CASSLRISGSLGEQFF
DNA: TGTGCCAGCAGCCTCCGGATTAGCGGGAGTTTGGGAGAGCAGTTCTTC

D: .
J: TRBJ2-1
V: TRBV6-5
size: .
CDR3: CATQLLSTYEQFF
DNA: TGTGCCACCCAGTTGCTCTCCACCTATGAGCAGTTCTTC

D: TRBD1
J: TRBJ1-6
V: TRBV7-9
size: .
CDR3: CASSTGTGRSPLHF
DNA: TGTGCCAGCAGCACCGGGACAGGGAGATCACCCCTCCACTTT

D: .
J: TRBJ2-6
V: TRBV27
size: .
CDR3: CASSLEGSGANVLTF
DNA: TGTGCCAGCAGTTTGGAGGGATCTGGGGCCAACGTCCTGACTTTC

D: .
J: TRBJ2-5
V: TRBV9
size: once
CDR3: CASSVGNGLAPKETQYF
DNA: TGTGCCAGCAGCGTCGGGAATGGGCTAGCGCCGAAAGAGACCCAGTACTTC

D: .
J: TRBJ2-3
V: TRBV7-9
size: .
CDR3: CASSLRQQSLGTDTQYF
DNA: TGTGCCAGCAGCTTAAGACAGCAAAGTTTAGGCACAGATACGCAGTATTTT

D: TRBD1
J: TRBJ1-2
V: TRBV10-3
size: .
CDR3: CAIRGQGDWAF
DNA: TGTGCCATCAGGGGGCAGGGGGACTGGGCCTTC

D: TRBD1
J: TRBJ1-1
V: TRBV5-1
size: .
CDR3: CASRSPGQGGPEAFF
DNA: TGCGCCAGCAGGTCACCGGGACAGGGGGGCCCTGAAGCTTTCTTT